These 14 T cell receptor beta chains share one sample of origin, sequenced in a study of T cells in Graves' hyperthyroidism and ophthalmopathy. Researchers amplified the TCR beta CDR3 regions from RNA transcripts. During a first-round RT-PCR of the TCR CDR3, the HTBI primer set was used. A single record per CDR3 protein comes from TCRdb applying MiXCR to the multiplex PCR reads. Seen here are about 680,000 distinct CDR3 sequences, roughly a third observed once, and the top ten hold around a third. Input material: blood. All receptors come from a woman between 40 and 50 years old with Graves' hyperthyroidism.

Ten or more counts support this clonotype. CDR3 nucleotides: TGTGCCAGCAGCCCCGGGCAGGGGAGGCAAGAGACCCAGTACTTC. Translated: CASSPGQGRQETQYF. This chain links TRBV9 with TRBJ2-5, with D perhaps TRBD1 or TRBD2 (6 bases each). V lost 4 bases to trimming and J lost 2 bases, with 15 bases between them. The CDR3 contains 15 residues. Germline CDR1 SGDLS, CDR2 YYNGEE.

The chain joins TRBV4-2 to TRBJ2-2; TRBD1 aligns across 8 bases. Unmatched junction bases numbered 8, after V lost 5 bases and J lost 3 bases. Germline V gives CDR1 LGHNA, CDR2 YNFKEQ. CDR3 length: 16 residues. Here the CDR3 DNA reads TGTGCCAGCAGCTCCCCCGGGACAGGATACACCGGGGAGCTGTTTTTT. Amino acids: CASSSPGTGYTGELFF.

Details on this clonotype: A much bigger clone sits one base away, suggesting this may be a read error. The CDR3 end shows no conserved phenylalanine or tryptophan, and so a read error is likely. The chain links TRBV6-5 to TRBJ2-5; D not resolved. The CDR3 runs 14 residues. CDR1 is MNHEY and CDR2 is SVGAGI in the germline V gene. V gave up 5 bases and J gave up 0 bases, with 10 bases separating them. CDR3 sequence reads: CASSRESYQETQYL. CDR3 DNA: TGTGCCAGCAGTAGAGAATCCTACCAAGAGACCCAGTACCTC.

Comment on this clonotype: A read error may be the cause here, since a much bigger clone is one base away. The genes are TRBV7-9 and TRBJ2-2; D is unclear. There are 13 residues in the CDR3. Between the trimmed V and J ends, which lost 5 bases and 1 base, there was a span of 5 bases. Germline CDR1 SEHNR, CDR2 FQNEAQ (reference sequence). CDR3 protein: CASSAWNTGELFF. The DNA for the CDR3 is TGTGCCAGCAGCGCCTGGAACACCGGGGAGCTGTTTTTT.

This chain connects TRBV7-2 to TRBJ1-4; perhaps TRBD1 as D (5 bases). CDR3 length equals 14 residues. From germline, CDR1 is SGHTA and CDR2 FQGNSA. The V gene lost 2 bases and the J gene lost 8 bases, with 12 bases spanning the gap. In DNA, the CDR3 is TGTGCCAGCAGCTTACGGGGGAGTCGAGAAAAACTGTTTTTT. As protein: CASSLRGSREKLFF.

A word on this clonotype: The junction differs from germline at one of its ends, possibly a read error. The CDR3 loop is CAIPGHRPKSYEQYF. Here the CDR3 DNA reads TGCGCCATTCCGGGACATAGGCCTAAATCCTACGAGCAGTACTTC. The chain employs TRBV7-9 and TRBJ2-7; D might be TRBD1 (6 bases). Germline CDR1 reads SEHNR; CDR2 reads FQNEAQ (reference sequence). This CDR3 spans 15 amino acids.

The chain uses TRBV5-4 and TRBJ2-2; TRBD1 agrees at 11 bases. The V gene's germline CDR1 is SGHNT and CDR2 YYREEE (reference sequence). The J segment lost 5 bases and the V segment lost 9 bases, leaving 12 bases of the junction unmatched. CDR3 length: 16 amino acids. CDR3 DNA: TGTGCCACCCGAAGCGGGACAGGGGGGGGGACCGGGGAGCTGTTTTTT. This gives the protein CATRSGTGGGTGELFF.

CDR3 in amino acids: CASRGEGVNQPQHF. The CDR3 DNA sequence: TGTGCCAGCAGGGGTGAAGGGGTCAATCAGCCCCAGCATTTT. The chain employs TRBV6-5 and TRBJ1-5; D possibly corresponds to TRBD1 (5 bases). This CDR3 is built from 14 residues. The germline V gene encodes CDR1 MNHEY and CDR2 SVGAGI. The germline V and J ends were trimmed by 6 bases and 3 bases, with 12 bases remaining between them.

This clonotype was seen at least ten times. The chain has TRBV20-1 and TRBJ1-5, with 10 bases aligning to TRBD1. Germline V gene lookup returns CDR1 DFQATT and CDR2 SNEGSKA (reference sequence). This CDR3 has 14 amino acids. J lost 4 bases, V lost 2 bases, and 2 bases had no gene match. CDR3 amino acids: CSARRDRGNQPQHF. The CDR3 nucleotides read TGCAGTGCTAGACGGGACAGGGGAAATCAGCCCCAGCATTTT.

This clonotype was counted many times. The chain employs TRBV7-9 and TRBJ1-4; 7 bases are a match to TRBD1. The CDR3 runs to 16 residues. The V gene end was trimmed by 5 bases and the J gene end by 10 bases; junction bases not matched to a gene: 16. CDR1 SEHNR and CDR2 FQNEAQ come from the germline V gene (reference sequence). In DNA, the CDR3 is TGTGCCAGCAGCCAAAATTCAACCGGGACAGACCGAAAACTGTTTTTT. It is translated as CASSQNSTGTDRKLFF.

The chain carries TRBV5-1 and TRBJ2-5, with no clear D. V lost 0 bases and J lost 4, with 13 bases in between. The CDR3 length is 15 residues. The germline CDR1 and CDR2 sequences are SGHRS and YFSETQ. CDR3 protein: CASSLARTAGETQYF. The CDR3 DNA reads TGCGCCAGCAGCTTGGCGCGAACAGCTGGAGAGACCCAGTACTTC. Supplemented by reference TRBV5-1 and TRBJ2-5, the full variable domain reads KAGVTQTPRYLIKTRGQQVTLSCSPISGHRSVSWYQQTPGQGLQFLFEYFSETQRNKGNFPGRFSGRQFSNSRSEMNVSTLELGDSALYLCASSLARTAGETQYFGPGTRLLVL.

This clonotype occurred a few times. The chain joins TRBV6-5 to TRBJ1-2; a weak D match, TRBD1 (5 bases). Between the trimmed V and J ends, which lost 5 bases and 8 bases, there was a span of 15 bases. Germline CDR1 and CDR2: MNHEY and SVGAGI. The CDR3 sequence is 13 residues long. The CDR3 DNA reads as TGTGCCAGCAGTACGGAAGGGGCCGGAGGCTACACCTTC. Translation: CASSTEGAGGYTF.

This clonotype was recorded once. The DNA of the CDR3 is TGTGCCAGCAGCCAAGATCCTCAATCAACCTACGAGCAGTACTTC. Its protein is CASSQDPQSTYEQYF. V is TRBV12-3 or TRBV12-4 and J is TRBJ2-7; D gene unclear. This CDR3 is built from 15 residues. V was trimmed by 6 bases and J by 2 bases, leaving 17 bases between them.

This clonotype was found many times. The V and J genes are TRBV10-3 and TRBJ1-5; D gene ambiguous. The CDR3 is 13 residues long. The ends were cut back, 2 bases at V and 1 base at J, with 3 bases in the middle. The germline V gene has CDR1 ENHRY and CDR2 SYGVKD. In DNA, the CDR3 is TGTGCCATCAGTGAGGGGAGCAATCAGCCCCAGCATTTT. Translation gives CAISEGSNQPQHF.